Sequencing of this T cell receptor beta chain was carried out in a study of blood T cell repertoires in COVID-19. Study-level information: Acute-phase and convalescent COVID-19 samples originated in the United States, Italy and Spain. Sources were T cells, B-cell-depleted T cells, or PBMCs; the material itself was cDNA or gDNA.

In its sample, this clone was seen once. The V gene's germline CDR1 is SGHNT and CDR2 YYREEE (reference sequence). V lost 3 bases to trimming and J lost 7 bases, with 17 bases between them. This CDR3 spans 15 amino acids. In the original processing: Reference gene primer amplification gave estimated nucleated cell counts. This table comes from immunoSEQ multiplex PCR, and its TCRdb copy is limited to in-frame clones, with some not included. Clone size and V and J calls were adopted from that table, with D and trimming inferred from the DNA. Of under 250,000 clones listed, about 79% are singletons. The sequence derives from a man older than 75 with acute or convalescent COVID-19. The sample taken for sequencing was peripheral blood. This sequence joins TRBV5-4 and TRBJ2-1, with D perhaps TRBD1 (5 bases). CDR3 bases: TGTGCCAGCAGCTCCCCTGGTGGGGCGGATAATGAGCAGTTCTTC. It encodes CASSSPGGADNEQFF.